This TCR beta chain comes out of a study of CD4 T cells in relation to SARS-CoV-2 and coronaviruses. Study-level background: PBMCs were cultured with antigen for roughly nine days before TCR beta sequencing. Study-wide findings and caveats: In around 67% of donors, memory CD4+ clonotypes crossrecognized SARS-CoV-2 and at least one common cold coronavirus spike.

The length of the CDR3 is 14 residues. V lost 2 bases, J lost 8 bases, and 15 bases lay in between. CDR1 and CDR2 (germline): MDHEN, SYDVKM. A note on this clone: Its antigen remains unidentified.

The data were produced by immunoSEQ multiplex PCR, yet TCRdb's version contains in-frame clones alone and is incomplete. The sample lists about 41,000 clones, 84% occurring once. Sequencing was done on a sample of naive CD4+ T cells from PBMCs, cultured in vitro. Sample subset: naive CD4+ T cells isolated by negative enrichment. This chain joins TRBV28 and TRBJ1-2, with D perhaps matching TRBD1 (5 bases). The receptor comes from an adult with COVID-19. The CDR3 spells CASSLSRSGGGYTF. DNA of the CDR3: TGTGCCAGCAGTTTAAGCCGGTCGGGGGGAGGCTACACCTTC.